This TCR beta chain was found in a study of blood T cell repertoires in COVID-19. The CDR3 is 12 amino acids. V dropped 7 bases and J dropped 4; count of bases not matched to a gene: 5. Looked up from germline, CDR1 is SQVTM and CDR2 is ANQGSEA. Some clones are missing from TCRdb's copy, which holds only in-frame ones; the method was immunoSEQ multiplex PCR. The sample lists 120,000 to 150,000 clones, 75% to 90% occurring once. This clonotype was obtained from a woman in her sixties or seventies with active COVID-19. The rearrangement links TRBV29-1 to TRBJ2-3, with 7 bases aligning to TRBD1. The source material was peripheral blood. CDR3 nucleotide sequence: TGCAGCGGGAGACAGGGCCCAGATACGCAGTATTTT. This codes for CSGRQGPDTQYF.